This T cell receptor (beta chain) was captured in a study of vaccination effects on CD4 cells after COVID-19. Study observations and caveats: Convalescent patients were scarce in the study, and it lacked early post-infection timepoints.

The repertoire was sequenced with immunoSEQ multiplex PCR; TCRdb's copy has only in-frame clones and lacks some. The table has tens of thousands of clones, about four fifths seen once. Comments on this clone: As yet, its antigen is unknown.

After expansion with viral peptide pools in the ViraFEST assay, antigen-specific CD4+ T cells were sequenced. Isolating CD4+ T cells followed less than 11 days of culture. According to PCR results, the person was infected with SARS-CoV-2 between March and December 2020. Every well housed two million PBMC, which grew in culture alongside around 9.9 IU/ml IL-2 and roughly 10 ug/ml peptides. The source is a human donor who had a prior SARS-CoV-2 infection. The specimen was CD4+ T cells from PBMCs cultured with a peptide pool, collected before COVID-19 vaccination.

CDR3 loop: CASSLGSNTGELFF. The CDR3 DNA sequence: TGTGCCAGCAGCTTAGGTTCGAACACCGGGGAGCTGTTTTTT. The gene calls are TRBV7-9 and TRBJ2-2; D remains unclear. V was cut by 1 base and J by 0 bases, with 3 bases left in between. In germline, CDR1 is SEHNR, CDR2 FQNEAQ (reference sequence). The length of the CDR3 is 14 residues.